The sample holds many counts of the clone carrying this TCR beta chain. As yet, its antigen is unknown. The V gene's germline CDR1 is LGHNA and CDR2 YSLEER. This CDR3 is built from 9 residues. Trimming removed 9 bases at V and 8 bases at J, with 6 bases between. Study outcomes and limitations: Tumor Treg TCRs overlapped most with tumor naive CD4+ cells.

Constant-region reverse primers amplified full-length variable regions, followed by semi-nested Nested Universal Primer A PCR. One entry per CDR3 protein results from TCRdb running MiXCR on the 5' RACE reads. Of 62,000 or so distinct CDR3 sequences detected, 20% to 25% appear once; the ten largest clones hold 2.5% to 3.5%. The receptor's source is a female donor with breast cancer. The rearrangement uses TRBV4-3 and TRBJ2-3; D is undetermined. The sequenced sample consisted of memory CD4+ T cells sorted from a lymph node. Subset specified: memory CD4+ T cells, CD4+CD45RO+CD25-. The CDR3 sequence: CARAGTQYF. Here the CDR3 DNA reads TGCGCCAGGGCTGGTACGCAGTATTTT.